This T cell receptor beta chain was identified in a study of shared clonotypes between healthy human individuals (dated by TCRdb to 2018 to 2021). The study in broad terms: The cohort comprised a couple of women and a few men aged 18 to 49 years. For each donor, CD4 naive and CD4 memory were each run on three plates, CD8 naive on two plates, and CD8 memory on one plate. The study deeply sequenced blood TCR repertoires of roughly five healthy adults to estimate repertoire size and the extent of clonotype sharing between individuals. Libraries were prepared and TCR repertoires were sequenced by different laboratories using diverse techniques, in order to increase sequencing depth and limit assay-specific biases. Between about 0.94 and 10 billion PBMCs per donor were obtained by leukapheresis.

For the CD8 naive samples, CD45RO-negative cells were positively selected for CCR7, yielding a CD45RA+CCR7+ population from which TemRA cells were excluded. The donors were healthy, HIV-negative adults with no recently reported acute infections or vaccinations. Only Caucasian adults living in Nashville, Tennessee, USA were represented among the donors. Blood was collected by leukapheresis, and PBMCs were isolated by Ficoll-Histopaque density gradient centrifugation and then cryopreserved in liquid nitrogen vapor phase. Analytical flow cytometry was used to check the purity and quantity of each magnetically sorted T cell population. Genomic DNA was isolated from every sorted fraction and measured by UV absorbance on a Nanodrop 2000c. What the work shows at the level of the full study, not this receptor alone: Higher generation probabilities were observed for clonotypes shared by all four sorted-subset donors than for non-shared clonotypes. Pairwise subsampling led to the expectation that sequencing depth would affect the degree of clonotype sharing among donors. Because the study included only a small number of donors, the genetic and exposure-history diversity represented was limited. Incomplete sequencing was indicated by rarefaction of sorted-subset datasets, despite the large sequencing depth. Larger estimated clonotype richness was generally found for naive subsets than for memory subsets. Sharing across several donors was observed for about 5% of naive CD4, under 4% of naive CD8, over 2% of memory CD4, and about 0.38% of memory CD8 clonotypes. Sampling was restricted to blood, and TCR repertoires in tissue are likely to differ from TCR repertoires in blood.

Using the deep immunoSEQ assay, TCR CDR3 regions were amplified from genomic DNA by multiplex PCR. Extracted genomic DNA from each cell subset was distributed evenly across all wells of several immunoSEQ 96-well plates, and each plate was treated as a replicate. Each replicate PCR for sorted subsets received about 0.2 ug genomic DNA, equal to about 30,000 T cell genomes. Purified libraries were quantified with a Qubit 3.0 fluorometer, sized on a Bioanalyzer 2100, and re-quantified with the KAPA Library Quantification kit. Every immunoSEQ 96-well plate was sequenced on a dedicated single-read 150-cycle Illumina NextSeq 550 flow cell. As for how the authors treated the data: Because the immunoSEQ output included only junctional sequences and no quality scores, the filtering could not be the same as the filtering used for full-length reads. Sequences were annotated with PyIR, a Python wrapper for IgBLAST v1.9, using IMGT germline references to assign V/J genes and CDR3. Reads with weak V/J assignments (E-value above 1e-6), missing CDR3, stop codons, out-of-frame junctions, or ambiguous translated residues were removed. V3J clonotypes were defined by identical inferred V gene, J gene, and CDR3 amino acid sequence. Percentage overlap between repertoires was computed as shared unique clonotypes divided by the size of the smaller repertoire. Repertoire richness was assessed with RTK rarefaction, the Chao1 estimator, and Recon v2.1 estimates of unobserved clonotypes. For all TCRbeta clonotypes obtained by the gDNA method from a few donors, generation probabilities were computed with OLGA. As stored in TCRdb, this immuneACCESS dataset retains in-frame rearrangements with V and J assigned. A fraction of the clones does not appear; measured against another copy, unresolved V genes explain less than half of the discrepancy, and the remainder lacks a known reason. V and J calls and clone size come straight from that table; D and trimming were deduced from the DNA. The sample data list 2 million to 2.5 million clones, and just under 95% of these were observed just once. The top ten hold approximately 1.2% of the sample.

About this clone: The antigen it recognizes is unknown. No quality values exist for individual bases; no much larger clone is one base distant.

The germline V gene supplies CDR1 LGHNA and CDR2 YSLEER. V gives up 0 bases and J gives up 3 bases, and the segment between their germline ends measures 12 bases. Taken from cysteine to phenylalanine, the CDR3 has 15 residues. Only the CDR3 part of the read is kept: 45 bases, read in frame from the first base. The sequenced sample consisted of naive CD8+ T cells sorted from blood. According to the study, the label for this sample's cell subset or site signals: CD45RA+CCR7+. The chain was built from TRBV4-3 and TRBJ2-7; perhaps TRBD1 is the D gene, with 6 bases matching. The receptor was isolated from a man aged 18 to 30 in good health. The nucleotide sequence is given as TGCGCCAGCAGCCAAGATCGAGACAGGATCTACGAGCAGTACTTC. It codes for CASSQDRDRIYEQYF.